The present entry profiles one T cell receptor beta chain with its context. Only in-frame clones appear in the TCRdb table, and some are missing; sequencing was by immunoSEQ multiplex PCR. The sample yields 160,000 or so clones, less than 95% seen once. This sample stems from a study of control samples from healthy donors and cancer patients. This CDR3 region has 15 residues. The V gene's germline CDR1 is MNHEY and CDR2 SVGEGT. V was cut by 1 base and J by 6 bases, with 15 bases left in between. The source is a man in his sixties with colorectal cancer. This chain connects TRBV6-2 or TRBV6-3 to TRBJ1-1; no reliable D call. Sequencing was performed on PBMCs. CDR3 coding DNA: TGTGCCAGCAGTTACTGGATCATCGGGCAACCTGAAGCTTTCTTT. Amino acids: CASSYWIIGQPEAFF.